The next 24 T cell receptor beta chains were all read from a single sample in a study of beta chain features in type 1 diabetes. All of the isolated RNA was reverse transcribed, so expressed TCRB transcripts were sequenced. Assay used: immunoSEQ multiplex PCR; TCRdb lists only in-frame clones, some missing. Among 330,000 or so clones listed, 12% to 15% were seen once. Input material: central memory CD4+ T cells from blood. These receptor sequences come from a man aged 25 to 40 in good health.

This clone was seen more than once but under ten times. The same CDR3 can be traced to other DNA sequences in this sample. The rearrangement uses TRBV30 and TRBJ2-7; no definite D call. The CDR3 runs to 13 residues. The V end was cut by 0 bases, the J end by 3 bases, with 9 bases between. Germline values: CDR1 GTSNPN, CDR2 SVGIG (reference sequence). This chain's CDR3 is CAWSVTLYYEQYV. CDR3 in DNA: TGTGCCTGGAGTGTAACGCTTTACTACGAGCAGTACGTC.

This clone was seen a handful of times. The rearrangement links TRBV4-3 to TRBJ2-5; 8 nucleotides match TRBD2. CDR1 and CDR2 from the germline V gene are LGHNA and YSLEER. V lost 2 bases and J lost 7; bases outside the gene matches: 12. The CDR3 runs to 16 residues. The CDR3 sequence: CASSQLGAGDKGTQYF. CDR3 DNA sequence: TGCGCCAGCAGCCAATTGGGAGCGGGGGATAAGGGGACCCAGTACTTC.

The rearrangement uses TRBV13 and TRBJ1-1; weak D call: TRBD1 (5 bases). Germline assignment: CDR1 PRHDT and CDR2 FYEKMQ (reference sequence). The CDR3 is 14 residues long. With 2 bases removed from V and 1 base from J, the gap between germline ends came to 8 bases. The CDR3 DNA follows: TGTGCCAGCAGCTTATTGGGGGGGAACACTGAAGCTTTCTTT. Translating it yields CASSLLGGNTEAFF.

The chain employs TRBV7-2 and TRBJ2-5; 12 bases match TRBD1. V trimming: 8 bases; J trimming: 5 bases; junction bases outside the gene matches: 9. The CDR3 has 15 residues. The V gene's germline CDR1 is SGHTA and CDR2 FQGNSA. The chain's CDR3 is CASSWDRGHGETQYF. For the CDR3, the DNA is TGTGCCAGCTCCTGGGACAGGGGGCATGGCGAGACCCAGTACTTC.

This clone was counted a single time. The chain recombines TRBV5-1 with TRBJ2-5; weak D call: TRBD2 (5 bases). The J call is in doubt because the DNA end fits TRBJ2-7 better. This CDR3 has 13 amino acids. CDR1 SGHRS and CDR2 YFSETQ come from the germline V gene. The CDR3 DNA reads TGCGCCAGCAGCACTTCCGGGAACTACGAGCAGTACTTC. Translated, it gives CASSTSGNYEQYF.

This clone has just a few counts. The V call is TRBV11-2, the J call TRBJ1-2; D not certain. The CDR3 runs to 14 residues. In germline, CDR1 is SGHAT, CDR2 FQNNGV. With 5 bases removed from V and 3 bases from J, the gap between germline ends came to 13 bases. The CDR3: CASSLNGNYYGYTF. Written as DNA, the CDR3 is TGTGCCAGCAGCCTAAACGGGAACTACTATGGCTACACCTTC.

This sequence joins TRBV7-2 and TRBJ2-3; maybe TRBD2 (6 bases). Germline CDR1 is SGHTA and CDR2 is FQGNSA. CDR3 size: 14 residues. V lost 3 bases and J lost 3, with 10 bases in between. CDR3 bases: TGTGCCAGCAGCTTCCCTAGCGAAACAGATACGCAGTATTTT. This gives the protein CASSFPSETDTQYF.

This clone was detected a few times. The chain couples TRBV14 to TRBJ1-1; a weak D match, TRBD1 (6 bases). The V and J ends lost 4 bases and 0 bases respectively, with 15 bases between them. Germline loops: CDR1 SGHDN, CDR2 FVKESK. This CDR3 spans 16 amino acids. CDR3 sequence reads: CASSRLGGQMNTEAFF. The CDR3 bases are TGTGCCAGCAGCCGTCTAGGGGGACAAATGAACACTGAAGCTTTCTTT.

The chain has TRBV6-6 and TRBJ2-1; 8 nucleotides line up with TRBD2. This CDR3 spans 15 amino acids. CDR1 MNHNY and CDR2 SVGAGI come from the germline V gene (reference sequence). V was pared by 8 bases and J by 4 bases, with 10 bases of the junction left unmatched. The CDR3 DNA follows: TGTGCCAGCGGCCGGGGGGGCGGAGATTACAATGAGCAGTTCTTC. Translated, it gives CASGRGGGDYNEQFF.

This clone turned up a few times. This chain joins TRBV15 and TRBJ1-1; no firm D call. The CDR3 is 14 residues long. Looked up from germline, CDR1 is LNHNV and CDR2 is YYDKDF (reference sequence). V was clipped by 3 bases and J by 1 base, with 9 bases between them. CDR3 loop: CATSSARKNTEAFF. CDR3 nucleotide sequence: TGTGCCACCAGCAGCGCTAGGAAGAACACTGAAGCTTTCTTT.

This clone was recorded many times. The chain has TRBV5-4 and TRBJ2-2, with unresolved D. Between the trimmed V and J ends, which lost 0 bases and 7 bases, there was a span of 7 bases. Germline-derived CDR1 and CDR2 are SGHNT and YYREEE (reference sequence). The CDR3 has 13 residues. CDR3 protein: CASSLVESGELFF. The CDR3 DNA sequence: TGTGCCAGCAGCTTGGTGGAAAGCGGGGAGCTGTTTTTT.

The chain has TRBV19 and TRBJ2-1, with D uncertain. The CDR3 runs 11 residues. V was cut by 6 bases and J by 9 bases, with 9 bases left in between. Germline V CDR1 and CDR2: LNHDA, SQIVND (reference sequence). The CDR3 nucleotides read TGTGCCAGTAGAGGAGCAGGTGAGCAGTTCTTC. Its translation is CASRGAGEQFF.

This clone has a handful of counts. CDR3 in amino acids: CASSRDRPYGYTF. The CDR3, as DNA: TGTGCCAGCAGCCGGGACAGACCGTATGGCTACACCTTC. The V gene is TRBV7-2, the J gene TRBJ1-2; 7 nucleotides align to TRBD1. CDR1 and CDR2 from the germline V gene are SGHTA and FQGNSA. V lost 5 bases, J lost 5 bases, and 5 bases stayed unmatched. The CDR3 is made up of 13 amino acids.

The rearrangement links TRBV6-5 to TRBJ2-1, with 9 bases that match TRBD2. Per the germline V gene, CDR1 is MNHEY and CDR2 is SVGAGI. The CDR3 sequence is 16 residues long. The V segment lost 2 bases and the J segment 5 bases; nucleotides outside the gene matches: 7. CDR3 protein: CASSYAAGGLNNEQFF. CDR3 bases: TGTGCCAGCAGTTACGCGGCGGGGGGGCTAAACAATGAGCAGTTCTTC.

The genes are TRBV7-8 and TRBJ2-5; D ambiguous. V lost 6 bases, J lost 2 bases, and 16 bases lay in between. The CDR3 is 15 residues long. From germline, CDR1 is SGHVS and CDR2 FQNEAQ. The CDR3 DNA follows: TGTGCCAGCAGTTTAACGGAATTCCCTCAAGAGACCCAGTACTTC. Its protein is CASSLTEFPQETQYF.

CDR3 region: CASSMAGTSALTEQFF. The DNA of the CDR3 is TGTGCCAGCAGCATGGCCGGGACTAGCGCCCTCACTGAGCAGTTCTTC. The V gene is TRBV7-6, the J gene TRBJ2-1, with TRBD2 matching over 10 bases. The CDR3 is made up of 16 amino acids. The germline gives CDR1 SGHVS, CDR2 FNYEAQ. Trimming removed 5 bases from V and 9 bases from J; junction bases left unmatched: 13.

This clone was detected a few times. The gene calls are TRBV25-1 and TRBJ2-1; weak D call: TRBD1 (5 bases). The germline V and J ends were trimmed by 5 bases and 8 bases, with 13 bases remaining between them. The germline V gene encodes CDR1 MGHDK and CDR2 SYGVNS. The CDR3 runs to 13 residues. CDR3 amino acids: CASSPSGYHEQFF. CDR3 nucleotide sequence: TGTGCCAGCAGTCCCTCAGGGTACCATGAGCAGTTCTTC. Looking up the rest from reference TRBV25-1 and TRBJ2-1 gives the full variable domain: EADIYQTPRYLVIGTGKKITLECSQTMGHDKMYWYQQDPGMELHLIHYSYGVNSTEKGDLSSESTVSRIRTEHFPLTLESARPSHTSQYLCASSPSGYHEQFFGPGTRLTVL.

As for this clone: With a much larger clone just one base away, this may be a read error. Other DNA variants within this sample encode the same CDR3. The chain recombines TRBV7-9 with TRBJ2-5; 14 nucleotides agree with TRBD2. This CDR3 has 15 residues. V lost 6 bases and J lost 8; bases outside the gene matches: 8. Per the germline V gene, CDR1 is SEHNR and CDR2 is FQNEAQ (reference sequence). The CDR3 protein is CASRTSGRAQETQYF. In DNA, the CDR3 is TGTGCCAGCAGGACTAGCGGGAGGGCCCAGGAAACCCAGTACTTC.

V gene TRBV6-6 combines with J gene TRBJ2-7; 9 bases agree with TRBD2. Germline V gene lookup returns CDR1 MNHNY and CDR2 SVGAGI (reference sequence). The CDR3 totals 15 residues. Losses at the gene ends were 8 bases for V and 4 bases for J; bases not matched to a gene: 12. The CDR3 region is CASRAGGARLYEQYV. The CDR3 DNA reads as TGTGCCAGCCGAGCGGGAGGAGCTAGGCTGTACGAGCAGTACGTC.

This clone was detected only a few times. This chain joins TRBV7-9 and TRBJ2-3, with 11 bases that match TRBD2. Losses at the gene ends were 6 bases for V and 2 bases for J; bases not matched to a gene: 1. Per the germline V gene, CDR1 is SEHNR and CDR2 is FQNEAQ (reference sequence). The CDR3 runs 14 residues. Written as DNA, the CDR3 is TGTGCCAGCAGACTAGCGGGGGACACAGATACGCAGTATTTT. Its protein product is CASRLAGDTDTQYF.

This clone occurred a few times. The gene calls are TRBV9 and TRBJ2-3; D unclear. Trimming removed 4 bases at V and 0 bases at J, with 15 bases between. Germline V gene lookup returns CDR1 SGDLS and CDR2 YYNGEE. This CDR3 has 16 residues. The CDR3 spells CASSRDGATSTDTQYF. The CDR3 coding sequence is TGTGCCAGCAGCAGAGACGGCGCGACTAGCACAGATACGCAGTATTTT. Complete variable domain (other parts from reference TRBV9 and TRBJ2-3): DSGVTQTPKHLITATGQRVTLRCSPRSGDLSVYWYQQSLDQGLQFLIQYYNGEERAKGNILERFSAQQFPDLHSELNLSSLELGDSALYFCASSRDGATSTDTQYFGPGTRLTVL.

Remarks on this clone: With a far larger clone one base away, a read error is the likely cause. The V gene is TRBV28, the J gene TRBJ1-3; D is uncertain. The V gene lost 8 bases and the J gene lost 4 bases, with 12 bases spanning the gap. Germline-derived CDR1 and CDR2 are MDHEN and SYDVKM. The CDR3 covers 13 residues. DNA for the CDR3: TGTGCCAGCCTCACATTGGAGGGAAACACCATATATTTT. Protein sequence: CASLTLEGNTIYF.

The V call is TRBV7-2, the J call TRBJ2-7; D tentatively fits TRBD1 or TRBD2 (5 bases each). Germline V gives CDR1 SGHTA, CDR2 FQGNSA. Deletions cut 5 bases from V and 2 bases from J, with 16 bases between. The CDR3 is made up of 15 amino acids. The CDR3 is CASSPRGAGPYEQYV. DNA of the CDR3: TGTGCCAGCAGCCCCCGGGGAGCAGGGCCCTACGAGCAGTACGTC.

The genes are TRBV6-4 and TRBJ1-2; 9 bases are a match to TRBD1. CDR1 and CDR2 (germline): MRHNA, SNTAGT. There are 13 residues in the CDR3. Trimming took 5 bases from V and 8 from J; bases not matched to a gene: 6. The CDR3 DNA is TGTGCCAGCAGTTCCGGGACAGGGTTGGGCTACACCTTC. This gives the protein CASSSGTGLGYTF.